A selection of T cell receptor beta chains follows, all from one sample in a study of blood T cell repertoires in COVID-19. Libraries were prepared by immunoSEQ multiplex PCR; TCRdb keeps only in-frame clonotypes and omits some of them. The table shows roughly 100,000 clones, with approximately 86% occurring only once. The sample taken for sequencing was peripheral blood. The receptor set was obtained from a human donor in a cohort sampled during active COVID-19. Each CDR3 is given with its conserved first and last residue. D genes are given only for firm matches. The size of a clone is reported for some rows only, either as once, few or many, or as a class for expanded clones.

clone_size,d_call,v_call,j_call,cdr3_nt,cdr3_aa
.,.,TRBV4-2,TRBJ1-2,TGTGCCAGCAGCCAGTGGAGCAGGGGCGTCTATGGCTACACCTTC,CASSQWSRGVYGYTF
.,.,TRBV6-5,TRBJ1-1,TGTGCCAGCAGGAGGGAAACTGAAGCTTTCTTT,CASRRETEAFF
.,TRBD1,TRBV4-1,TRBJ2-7,TGCGCCAGCAGCCAGGTGGGACAGGGAGCCTACGAGCAGTACTTC,CASSQVGQGAYEQYF
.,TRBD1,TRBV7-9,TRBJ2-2,TGTGCCAGCAGCCGAGGGACAGCCACCGGGGAGCTGTTTTTT,CASSRGTATGELFF
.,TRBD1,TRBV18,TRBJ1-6,TGTGCCAGCTCAGACAGGGGCCTGGAATCACCCCTCCACTTT,CASSDRGLESPLHF
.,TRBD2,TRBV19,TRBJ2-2,TGTGCCAGCAGGACTAGCGGGGTTGAGGGGGAGCTGTTTTTT,CASRTSGVEGELFF
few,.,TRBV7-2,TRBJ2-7,TGTGCCAGCAGCTTAAAAACAGGGTACTCCTACGAGCAGTACTTC,CASSLKTGYSYEQYF
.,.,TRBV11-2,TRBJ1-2,TGTGCCAGCAGCTTAATTTCCGTCAGGGGCTCGCGAGGCTACACCTTC,CASSLISVRGSRGYTF
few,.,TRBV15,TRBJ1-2,TGTGCCACCAGCAGTGAGGCCACGGGCTATGGCTACACCTTC,CATSSEATGYGYTF
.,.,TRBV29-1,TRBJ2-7,TGCAGCGCTACTAAAACAGGGTCCTACTCCTACGAGCAGTACTTC,CSATKTGSYSYEQYF
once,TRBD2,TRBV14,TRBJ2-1,TGTGCCAGCAGCCAACTAGCGGGGGCCTACAATGAGCAGTTCTTC,CASSQLAGAYNEQFF
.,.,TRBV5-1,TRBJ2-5,TGCGCCAGCAGCGAGGGGGGGGAGACCCAGTACTTC,CASSEGGETQYF
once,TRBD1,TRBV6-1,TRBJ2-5,TGTGCCAGCAGTGAAAACAGGGGGCGCAGGGAGACCCAGTACTTC,CASSENRGRRETQYF
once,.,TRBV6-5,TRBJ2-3,TGTGCCAGCAGTTACTCGACTAGATTGGCAGATACGCAGTATTTT,CASSYSTRLADTQYF
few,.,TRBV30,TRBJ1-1,TGTGCCTGGATTGGGCCAGTTGAAGCTTTCTTT,CAWIGPVEAFF
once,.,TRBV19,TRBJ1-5,TGTGCCAGTAGTATTGTTGGCGGTCCTGCGGTGATGCCCCAGCATTTT,CASSIVGGPAVMPQHF
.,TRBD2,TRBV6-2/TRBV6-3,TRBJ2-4,TGTGCCAGCAGTTACCCGGGACTAGCCCGAGACATTCAGTACTTC,CASSYPGLARDIQYF
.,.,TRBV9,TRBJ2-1,TGTGCCAGCACCCGAGAGGGGGGGGTTAACAATGAGCAGTTCTTC,CASTREGGVNNEQFF
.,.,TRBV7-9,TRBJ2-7,TGTGCCAGCAGCAAAAGGTCGGGGGACGAGCAGTACTTC,CASSKRSGDEQYF
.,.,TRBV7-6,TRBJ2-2,TGTGCCAGCAGCTTAGCGTGGTCAGGGCTGCGGGAGCTGTTTTTT,CASSLAWSGLRELFF
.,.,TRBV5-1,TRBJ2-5,TGCGCCAGCAGCTTCTCCAGGGACCAAGAGACCCAGTACTTC,CASSFSRDQETQYF
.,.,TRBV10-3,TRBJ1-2,TGTGCCATCAGTGAGGGGACACATGGCTACACCTTC,CAISEGTHGYTF
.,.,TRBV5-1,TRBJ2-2,TGCGCCAGCAGCTTGGGAAGTCTAGAGCTGTTTTTT,CASSLGSLELFF
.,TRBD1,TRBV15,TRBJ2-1,TGTGCCACCAGCAGAGAGAGGGGACAGGGGCCCTACAATGAGCAGTTCTTC,CATSRERGQGPYNEQFF
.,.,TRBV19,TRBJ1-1,TGTGCCAGTAGTATAGTAGAGTACGGTAACACTGAAGCTTTCTTT,CASSIVEYGNTEAFF
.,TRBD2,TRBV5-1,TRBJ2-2,TGCGCCAGCAGCTTGGCCGTAGCGGGCTTAAGAACCGGGGAGCTGTTTTTT,CASSLAVAGLRTGELFF
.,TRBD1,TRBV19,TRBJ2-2,TGTGCCAGTAGTATAGGCCCGACAGGGTCCGGGGAGCTGTTTTTT,CASSIGPTGSGELFF
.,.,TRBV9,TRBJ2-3,TGTGCCAGCAGCGTAGATCCCAGAGATACGCAGTATTTT,CASSVDPRDTQYF
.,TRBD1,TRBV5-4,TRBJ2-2,TGTGCCAGCAGCTTTGACAGGGAACTAACCGGGGAGCTGTTTTTT,CASSFDRELTGELFF
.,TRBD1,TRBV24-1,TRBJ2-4,TGTGCCACCAGTGATCCGCCACAGGGGCGGGAGTACTTC,CATSDPPQGREYF
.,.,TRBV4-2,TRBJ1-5,TGTGCCAGCAGCCAAGGGGAACAGGGTAATCAGCCCCAGCATTTT,CASSQGEQGNQPQHF